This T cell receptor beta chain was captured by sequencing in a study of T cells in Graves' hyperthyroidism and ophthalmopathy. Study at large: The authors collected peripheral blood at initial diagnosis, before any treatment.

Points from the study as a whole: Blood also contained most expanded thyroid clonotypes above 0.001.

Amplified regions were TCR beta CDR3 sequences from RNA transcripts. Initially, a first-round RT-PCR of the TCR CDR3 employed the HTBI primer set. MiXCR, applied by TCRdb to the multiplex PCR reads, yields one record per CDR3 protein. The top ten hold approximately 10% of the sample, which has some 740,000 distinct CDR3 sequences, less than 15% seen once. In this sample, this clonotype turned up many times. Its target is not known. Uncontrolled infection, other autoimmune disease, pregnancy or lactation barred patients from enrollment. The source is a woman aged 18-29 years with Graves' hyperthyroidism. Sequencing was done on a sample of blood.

The CDR3 DNA sequence: TGTGCCAGCAGCCGGGACAGGGGTGCAACTAATGAAAAACTGTTTTTT. Its translation is CASSRDRGATNEKLFF. The V call is TRBV7-2, the J call TRBJ1-4; 10 bases map to TRBD1. The CDR3 runs to 16 residues. Germline V CDR1 and CDR2: SGHTA, FQGNSA. The V segment lost 5 bases and the J segment 0 bases; nucleotides outside the gene matches: 3.